This TCR beta chain was observed in a study of blood T cell repertoires in COVID-19 (dated by TCRdb to the early 2020s). Describing the broader study: Samples from collaborators originated in the United States, Italy and Spain and spanned both the acute and convalescent phases of COVID-19. The prospective study material was composed of cDNA or gDNA derived from T cells, B-cell-depleted T cells, or PBMCs. Deeply sampled blood TCRbeta repertoires from subjects exposed to, actively infected with, or recovered from COVID-19 were included in the dataset. The repertoires were released in a freely available public database meant as a resource for research on the immune response to SARS-CoV-2. The samples were drawn from two sources: the first 160 participants of the ongoing ImmuneRACE study, and 1,254 subjects contributed by 6 global collaborators. The sample metadata nearly always contained a de-identified subject ID, COVID-19 status, age in years and sex. Where HLA class I and class II types were available, the types were taken from metadata supplied by the sample provider, not from assay-based typing.

Remarks on this clone: Its antigen is currently not known. Per-base qualities were not stored, and no clone one base away is much larger.

From cysteine to phenylalanine, the CDR3 is 11 amino acids long. Kept here is only the CDR3 DNA, which spans 33 bases and is read in frame from base 1. Unmatched junction bases come to 6, with V trimmed by 5 bases and J by 16 bases. The germline V gene (reference sequence) yields MNHNY for CDR1 and SVGAGI for CDR2. The collaborating institutions used their own protocols to collect whole blood in K2EDTA tubes. For TCRbeta analysis, collaborator samples were shipped as frozen whole blood, as isolated PBMCs, or as DNA extracted from either sample type. The study at large found these results: Clinical and demographic metadata were provided uncurated, with the amount varying by source and participant.

The immunoSEQ Assay, a bias-controlled multiplex PCR, was used to amplify TCRbeta CDR3 regions from genomic DNA. As for the authors' bioinformatics: The number of nucleated cells in each sample was estimated by amplification of reference gene primers within the assay. Sequence reads were collapsed and filtered to measure the absolute abundance of every unique TCRbeta CDR3 rearrangement. For each sample, productive Simpson clonality was calculated as the square root of Simpson's diversity index across productive rearrangements. Imported from immuneACCESS, the table was reduced by TCRdb to in-frame sequences with V and J called. These copies leave out some clones; in studies compared against another copy, an unresolved V gene accounts for under half, and the cause of the remainder is not known. V and J calls and clone size are copied from that table; D and trimming were computed from the DNA. Here the sample has fewer than 350,000 clones; 88% occur a single time. Roughly 9.1% of the sample belongs to the ten largest clones.

The TCR originated in a man younger than 35 with active or convalescent COVID-19. The V gene is TRBV6-6 and the J gene is TRBJ2-4; 9 middle bases align to TRBD1. Sequenced: peripheral blood. The nucleotide sequence is given as TGTGCCAGCAGTGGACAGGGGCCGACATACTTC. Protein translation: CASSGQGPTYF.